This entry features one TCR beta chain sequence. These data originate in a study of blood T cell repertoires in COVID-19. Study-level background: Collection of acute and convalescent COVID-19 samples took place in the United States, Italy and Spain.

Germline V CDR1 and CDR2: SGHDT, YYEEEE. J was trimmed by 1 base and V by 5 bases; bases with no gene match: 9. The CDR3 is 18 amino acids. Original data processing: How many nucleated cells were present was estimated from reference gene primer amplification. TCRdb's copy holds only in-frame clones and misses some; the assay was immunoSEQ multiplex PCR. The DNA was the basis for D and trimming; V, J and clone size are from that table. The sample lists approximately 170,000 clones, about 85% seen once, with more than 12% in the top ten. The chain has TRBV5-6 and TRBJ1-4; 12 bases map to TRBD1. This TCR was recovered from a woman aged 70-85 years with COVID-19, enrolled during active disease. What was sequenced was peripheral blood. The CDR3 DNA reads as TGTGCCAGCAGTTCCGGGACAGGGGGCCGAAGAACTAATGAAAAACTGTTTTTT. Protein product: CASSSGTGGRRTNEKLFF.